This entry lists 29 T cell receptor beta chains sequenced from one sample in a study of T-cell memory formation after mild COVID-19 listed by TCRdb under 2021. Library preparation was by 5' RACE. Instrument on record: Illumina NovaSeq 6000. TCRdb ran its own pipeline on the public reads, namely fastp trimming at Q25 and MiXCR clone calling, and kept in-frame beta chains. Duplicate CDR3 protein sequences are folded into a single record with the most common DNA and genes. This sample gives about 350,000 distinct CDR3 sequences in total; about an eighth of them show up just once. The top ten constitute about 22% of the sample. Sequenced material: PBMCs or a T cell subset sorted from them (not recorded which). Source of these receptors: a man aged 18 to 29 who had mild COVID-19 (a few samples of this study predate the infection). The sample titles of this study are shuffled in the database, so cell type and time point are left out; the donor was told from shared clones.

This clonotype showed up just a few times. The chain recombines TRBV24-1 with TRBJ1-5; 8 bases fit TRBD1. J lost 0 bases, V lost 10 bases, and 10 bases had no gene match. This CDR3 spans 16 amino acids. Germline CDR1 KGHDR, CDR2 SFDVKD. CDR3 protein: CATSTGARGSNQPQHF. The CDR3 nucleotides are TGTGCCACATCGACAGGGGCCCGAGGTAGCAATCAGCCCCAGCATTTT.

The V and J genes are TRBV7-9 and TRBJ1-2, with 7 bases identical to TRBD1. V lost 1 base, J lost 3 bases, and 5 bases stayed unmatched. The CDR3 runs to 15 residues. Per the germline V gene, CDR1 is SEHNR and CDR2 is FQNEAQ (reference sequence). This CDR3 is CASSLGTGLDYGYTF. The CDR3 region has the DNA TGTGCCAGCAGCTTAGGGACAGGCTTGGACTATGGCTACACCTTC.

This clonotype was seen ten or more times. The chain combines TRBV7-3 with TRBJ2-2; D is perhaps TRBD2 (5 bases). The CDR3 consists of 14 residues. The germline CDR1 and CDR2 sequences are SGHTA and FQGTGA. V was pared by 3 bases and J by 4 bases, with 9 bases between. The CDR3 region is CASSFLASTGELFF. In DNA form, the CDR3 reads TGTGCCAGCAGCTTTTTAGCGTCCACCGGGGAGCTGTTTTTT.

This clonotype came up a few times. The rearrangement joins TRBV10-2 to TRBJ2-3; the match to TRBD2 covers 15 bases. V lost 0 bases, J lost 8 bases, and 3 bases stayed unmatched. The CDR3 runs 16 residues. Germline CDR1 reads WSHSY; CDR2 reads SAAADI. The CDR3 DNA reads as TGCGCCAGCAGTGAGTCCCTGGGACTAGCGGGGGGTACGCAGTATTTT. This translates into CASSESLGLAGGTQYF.

This clonotype was seen only a few times. The V gene is TRBV9, the J gene TRBJ2-2; D not certain. V was trimmed by 0 bases and J by 0 bases, leaving 12 bases between them. Germline V CDR1 and CDR2: SGDLS, YYNGEE. The CDR3 consists of 17 residues. The CDR3 nucleotides read TGTGCCAGCAGCGTAGGAGTCGGACCAGCGAACACCGGGGAGCTGTTTTTT. Translated: CASSVGVGPANTGELFF.

The chain joins TRBV6-4 to TRBJ1-2; 9 bases match TRBD1. The V gene's germline CDR1 is MRHNA and CDR2 SNTAGT. The ends lost 3 bases at V and 5 bases at J; junction bases unmatched: 1. The CDR3 consists of 13 residues. The DNA of the CDR3 is TGTGCCAGCAGTGAAGGGACAGGGTATGGCTACACCTTC. Protein: CASSEGTGYGYTF.

This chain connects TRBV19 to TRBJ1-2, with TRBD1 matching 7 bases. V shed 8 bases and J 2 bases; nucleotides not matched to a gene: 5. This CDR3 is 13 amino acids long. In germline, CDR1 is LNHDA, CDR2 SQIVND (reference sequence). CDR3 bases: TGTGCCAGTGGATTGACAGGGAACTATGGCTACACCTTC. Translating it yields CASGLTGNYGYTF.

The chain links TRBV7-9 to TRBJ2-3; TRBD2 matches at 9 bases. From germline, CDR1 is SEHNR and CDR2 FQNEAQ (reference sequence). With 1 base clipped from V and 1 base from J, the junction kept 3 bases outside the gene matches. The CDR3 extends over 16 amino acids. CDR3 in amino acids: CASSLVRGGRTDTQYF. In DNA form, the CDR3 reads TGTGCCAGCAGCTTAGTGCGGGGGGGCCGCACAGATACGCAGTATTTT.

This clonotype was seen only a few times. The chain has TRBV29-1 and TRBJ2-1; D gene unclear. Germline loops: CDR1 SQVTM, CDR2 ANQGSEA. Trimming stripped 5 bases from V and 6 bases from J, with 8 bases between. The CDR3 consists of 11 residues. The CDR3 loop reads CSVWVLNEQFF. The CDR3 bases are TGCAGCGTTTGGGTCCTCAATGAGCAGTTCTTC.

The chain joins TRBV6-2 or TRBV6-3 to TRBJ2-7; 8 bases fit TRBD1. This CDR3 is built from 14 residues. Per the germline V gene, CDR1 is MNHEY and CDR2 is SVGEGT. V dropped 6 bases and J dropped 3; count of bases not matched to a gene: 7. In DNA, the CDR3 is TGTGCCAGCAGGCAACAGGGGGACTTCTACGAGCAGTACTTC. Protein product: CASRQQGDFYEQYF.

CDR3 coding DNA: TGTGCCAGCAGTTTTAGCCAGGGCAGGGCTAACTATGGCTACACCTTC. This sequence encodes CASSFSQGRANYGYTF. This chain uses TRBV27 with TRBJ1-2; maybe TRBD1 (5 bases). Trimming took off 3 bases at V and 0 bases at J, with 14 bases between the two ends. CDR1 and CDR2 from the germline V gene are MNHEY and SMNVEV (reference sequence). The CDR3 is 16 residues long.

The rearrangement links TRBV18 to TRBJ1-1, with D perhaps matching TRBD1 (5 bases). CDR1 and CDR2 (germline): KGHSH, LQKENI. This CDR3 has 14 amino acids. V dropped 8 bases and J dropped 5 bases, with 18 bases sitting between them. The chain's CDR3 is CASLTAGGGTEAFF. The CDR3 DNA reads TGTGCCAGCCTCACGGCAGGCGGGGGGACTGAAGCTTTCTTT.

The table lists this clonotype with a count of one. The rearrangement joins TRBV6-5 to TRBJ1-2; D gene ambiguous. This CDR3 spans 13 amino acids. Germline V gene lookup returns CDR1 MNHEY and CDR2 SVGAGI. Trimming stripped 2 bases from V and 4 bases from J, with 8 bases between. Written as DNA, the CDR3 is TGTGCCAGCAGTTACAAGGGCCCCTATGGCTACACCTTC. Its protein product is CASSYKGPYGYTF.

This clonotype was seen more than once but under ten times. The V and J genes are TRBV6-1 and TRBJ2-7, with 8 bases matching TRBD1. J gave up 0 bases and V 4 bases, and 2 bases lay outside the gene matches. This CDR3 spans 14 amino acids. CDR1 is MNHNS and CDR2 is SASEGT in the germline V gene. CDR3 coding DNA: TGTGCCAGCAGTGTACAGGGGGTCTCCTACGAGCAGTACTTC. This sequence encodes CASSVQGVSYEQYF.

The chain recombines TRBV7-2 with TRBJ2-5, with 9 bases identical to TRBD1. With V trimmed by 5 bases and J by 3 bases, 4 bases remained unmatched. The germline gives CDR1 SGHTA, CDR2 FQGNSA. The CDR3 is 14 amino acids. CDR3 sequence reads: CASSRDRAEETQYF. Here the CDR3 DNA reads TGTGCCAGCAGCCGGGACAGGGCGGAAGAGACCCAGTACTTC.

Only a few counts were recorded for this clonotype. The J gene is TRBJ1-1, the V gene TRBV25-1, with D possibly being TRBD1 (5 bases). Germline V gene lookup returns CDR1 MGHDK and CDR2 SYGVNS. V was pared by 8 bases and J by 11 bases, with 18 bases between. The CDR3 is 12 residues long. The CDR3 region has the DNA TGTGCCAGCTCCCGCATAGGGGAAAAGGCTTTCTTT. Translation: CASSRIGEKAFF.

This clonotype occurred many times. The chain carries TRBV7-2 and TRBJ2-3; tentatively, D is TRBD1 or TRBD2 (6 bases each). Germline V gene sequence: CDR1 SGHTA, CDR2 FQGNSA. The CDR3 covers 14 residues. V was trimmed by 1 base and J by 11 bases, leaving 16 bases between them. CDR3 sequence reads: CASSLGLGGREQYF. CDR3 DNA: TGTGCCAGCAGCTTAGGATTGGGGGGCAGGGAGCAGTATTTT.

This clonotype was found many times. The chain is built from TRBV10-3 and TRBJ1-6, with 9 positions matching TRBD1. V was clipped by 7 bases and J by 8 bases; unmatched bases: 12. Germline CDR1 reads ENHRY; CDR2 reads SYGVKD. The CDR3 runs to 16 residues. The CDR3 bases are TGTGCCATCAAAGGACAGGGGACTTATAAGGATTCACCCCTCCACTTT. Translating it yields CAIKGQGTYKDSPLHF.

This clonotype was seen at least ten times. The J gene is TRBJ2-3, the V gene TRBV29-1; 8 bases fit TRBD2. The V gene end was trimmed by 7 bases and the J gene end by 2 bases; junction bases not matched to a gene: 8. The length of the CDR3 is 14 residues. In germline, CDR1 is SQVTM, CDR2 ANQGSEA. CDR3 nucleotide sequence: TGCAGCGCACGAGCGGGGGCCTTCACAGATACGCAGTATTTT. Translating gives CSARAGAFTDTQYF.

There are a few counts of this clonotype. This sequence joins TRBV5-1 and TRBJ1-1; 9 positions agree with TRBD1. This CDR3 is 17 amino acids long. J lost 7 bases, V lost 0 bases, and 13 bases had no gene match. Germline CDR1 SGHRS, CDR2 YFSETQ. CDR3 DNA: TGCGCCAGCAGCTTGGGGGCCGGGACAGGGAGAACGGGTGAAGCTTTCTTT. Translated: CASSLGAGTGRTGEAFF.

This clonotype appeared many times. This rearrangement joins TRBV4-1 to TRBJ1-4, with D perhaps matching TRBD1 (5 bases). There are 15 residues in the CDR3. The V gene's germline CDR1 is MGHRA and CDR2 YSYEKL. V was clipped by 4 bases and J by 3 bases, with 12 bases between them. CDR3 amino acids: CASSPKWGANEKLFF. The CDR3 nucleotides read TGCGCCAGCAGCCCCAAATGGGGGGCTAATGAAAAACTGTTTTTT.

The chain is built from TRBV7-9 and TRBJ1-3; TRBD1 might be the D (6 bases). The CDR3 totals 19 residues. V was pared by 2 bases and J by 1 base, with 21 bases between. Per the germline V gene, CDR1 is SEHNR and CDR2 is FQNEAQ (reference sequence). The CDR3 reads CASSLFPPGALVSGNTIYF. The DNA for the CDR3 is TGTGCCAGCAGCTTATTCCCTCCAGGGGCTTTGGTTTCTGGAAACACCATATATTTT.

This sequence joins TRBV6-5 and TRBJ1-1; D unclear. Trimming pared 0 bases from V and 5 bases from J, leaving 7 bases between. This CDR3 is 13 amino acids long. The germline V gene encodes CDR1 MNHEY and CDR2 SVGAGI. The CDR3 sequence: CASSYSPGTEAFF. The DNA of the CDR3 is TGTGCCAGCAGTTACTCGCCGGGTACTGAAGCTTTCTTT.

V gene TRBV6-5 combines with J gene TRBJ1-1; the D gene is possibly TRBD1 (5 bases). The V end was cut by 7 bases, the J end by 0 bases, with 12 bases between. The CDR3 spans 14 residues. Germline loops: CDR1 MNHEY, CDR2 SVGAGI. CDR3 region: CASTWDPVNTEAFF. The CDR3 DNA follows: TGTGCCAGCACCTGGGACCCGGTGAACACTGAAGCTTTCTTT.

The chain has TRBV7-2 and TRBJ2-6, with D possibly matching TRBD2 (6 bases). Per the germline V gene, CDR1 is SGHTA and CDR2 is FQGNSA. Between the trimmed V and J ends, which lost 3 bases and 0 bases, there was a span of 12 bases. The CDR3 runs to 17 residues. This CDR3 reads CASSFWEDFSGANVLTF. In nucleotides, the CDR3 is TGTGCCAGCAGCTTTTGGGAGGACTTCTCTGGGGCCAACGTCCTGACTTTC.

The rearrangement joins TRBV4-1 to TRBJ2-1; TRBD1 might be the D (6 bases). The V end was cut by 3 bases, the J end by 4 bases, with 10 bases between. Germline V gene lookup returns CDR1 MGHRA and CDR2 YSYEKL. The CDR3 loop spans 14 amino acids. CDR3 loop: CASSHKGDYNEQFF. DNA of the CDR3: TGCGCCAGCAGCCACAAGGGGGATTACAATGAGCAGTTCTTC.

The chain uses TRBV6-2 or TRBV6-3 and TRBJ2-7; D is perhaps TRBD2 (5 bases). This CDR3 is 12 amino acids long. V lost 2 bases, J lost 7 bases, and 9 bases lay in between. CDR1 and CDR2 from the germline V gene are MNHEY and SVGEGT. CDR3 sequence reads: CASSYPGWEQYF. CDR3 nucleotide sequence: TGTGCCAGCAGTTACCCGGGGTGGGAGCAGTACTTC.

This clonotype was counted many times. The chain links TRBV7-6 to TRBJ2-3; D gene uncertain. Deletions cut 1 base from V and 2 bases from J, with 10 bases between. Per the germline V gene, CDR1 is SGHVS and CDR2 is FNYEAQ. The CDR3 loop spans 15 amino acids. The CDR3 sequence: CASSLEGDATDTQYF. The CDR3 DNA follows: TGTGCCAGCAGCTTAGAGGGTGACGCCACAGATACGCAGTATTTT.

The CDR3 sequence: CASSPGLQGDQPQHF. In DNA, the CDR3 is TGTGCCAGCAGCCCAGGACTACAGGGGGATCAGCCCCAGCATTTT. This chain connects TRBV9 to TRBJ1-5, with TRBD1 matching 8 bases. This CDR3 has 15 residues. Unmatched junction bases numbered 8, after V lost 4 bases and J lost 5 bases. Germline values: CDR1 SGDLS, CDR2 YYNGEE.